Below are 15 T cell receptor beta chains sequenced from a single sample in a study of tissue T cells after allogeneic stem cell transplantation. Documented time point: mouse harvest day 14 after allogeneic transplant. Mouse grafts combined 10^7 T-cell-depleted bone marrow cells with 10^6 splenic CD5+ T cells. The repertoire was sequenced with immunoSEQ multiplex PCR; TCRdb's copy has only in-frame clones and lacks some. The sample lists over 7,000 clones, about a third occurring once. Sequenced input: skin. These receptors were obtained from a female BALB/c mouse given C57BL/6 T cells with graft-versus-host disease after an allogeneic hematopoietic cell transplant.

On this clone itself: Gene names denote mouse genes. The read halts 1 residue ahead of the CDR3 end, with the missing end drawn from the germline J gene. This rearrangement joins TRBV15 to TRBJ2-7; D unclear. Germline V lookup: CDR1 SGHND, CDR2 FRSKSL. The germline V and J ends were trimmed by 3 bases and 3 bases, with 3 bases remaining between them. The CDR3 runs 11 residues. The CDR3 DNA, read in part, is TGTGCCAGCAGTTTTCACTATGAACAGTAC. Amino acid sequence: CASSFHYEQY. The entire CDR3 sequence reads CASSFHYEQYF.

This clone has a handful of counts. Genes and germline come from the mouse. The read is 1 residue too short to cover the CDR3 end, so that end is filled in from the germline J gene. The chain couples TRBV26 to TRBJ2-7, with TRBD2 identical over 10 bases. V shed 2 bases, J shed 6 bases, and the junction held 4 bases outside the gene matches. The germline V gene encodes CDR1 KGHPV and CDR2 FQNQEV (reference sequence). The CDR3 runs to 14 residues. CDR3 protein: CASSLRLGGPEQYF. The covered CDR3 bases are TGTGCCAGCAGTCTGAGGCTGGGGGGGCCTGAACAGTAC.

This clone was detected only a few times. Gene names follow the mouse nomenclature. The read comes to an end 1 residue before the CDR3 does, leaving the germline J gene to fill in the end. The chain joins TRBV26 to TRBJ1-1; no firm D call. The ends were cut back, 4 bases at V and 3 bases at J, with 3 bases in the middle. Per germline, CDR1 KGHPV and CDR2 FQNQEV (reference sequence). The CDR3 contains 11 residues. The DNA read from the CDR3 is TGTGCCAGCAGTCCGGACACAGAAGTCTTC. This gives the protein CASSPDTEVF. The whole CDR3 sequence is CASSPDTEVFF.

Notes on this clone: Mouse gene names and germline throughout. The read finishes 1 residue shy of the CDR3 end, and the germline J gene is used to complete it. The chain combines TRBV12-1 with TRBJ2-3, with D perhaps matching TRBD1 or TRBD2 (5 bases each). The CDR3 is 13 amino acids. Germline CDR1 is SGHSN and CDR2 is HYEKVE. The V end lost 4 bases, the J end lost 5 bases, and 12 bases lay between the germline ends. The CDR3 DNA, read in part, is TGTGCCAGCTCCATCTCGGGGCGAGAAACGCTGTAT. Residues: CASSISGRETLY. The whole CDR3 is CASSISGRETLYF. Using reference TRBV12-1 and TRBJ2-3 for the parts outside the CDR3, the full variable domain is DSGVVQSPRHIIKEKGGRSVLTCIPISGHSNVVWYQQTLGKELKFLIQHYEKVERDKGFLPSRFSVQQFDDYHSEMNMSALELEDSAMYFCASSISGRETLYFGSGTRLTVL.

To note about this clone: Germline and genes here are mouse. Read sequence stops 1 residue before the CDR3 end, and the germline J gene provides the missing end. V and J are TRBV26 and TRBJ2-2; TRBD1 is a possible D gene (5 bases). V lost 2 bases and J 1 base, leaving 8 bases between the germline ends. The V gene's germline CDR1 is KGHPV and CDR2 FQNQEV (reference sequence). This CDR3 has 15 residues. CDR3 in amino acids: CASSLGRVNTGQLYF. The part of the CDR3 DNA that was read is TGTGCCAGCAGTCTGGGCAGGGTAAACACCGGGCAGCTCTAC.

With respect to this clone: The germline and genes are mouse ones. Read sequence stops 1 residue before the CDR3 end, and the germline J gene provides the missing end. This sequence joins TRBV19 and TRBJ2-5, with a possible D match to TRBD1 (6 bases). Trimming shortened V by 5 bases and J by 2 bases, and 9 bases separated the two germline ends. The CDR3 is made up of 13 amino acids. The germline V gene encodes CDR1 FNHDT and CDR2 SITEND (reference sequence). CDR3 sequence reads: CASRRGFQDTQYF. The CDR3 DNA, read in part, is TGTGCCAGCAGAAGGGGGTTCCAAGACACCCAGTAC.

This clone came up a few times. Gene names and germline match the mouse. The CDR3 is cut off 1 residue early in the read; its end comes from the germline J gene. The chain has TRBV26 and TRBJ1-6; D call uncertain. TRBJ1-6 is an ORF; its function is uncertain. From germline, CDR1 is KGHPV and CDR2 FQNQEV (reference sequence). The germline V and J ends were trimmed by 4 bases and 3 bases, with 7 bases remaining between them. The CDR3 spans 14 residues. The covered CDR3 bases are TGTGCCAGCAGTCCGGACGGCTATAATTCGCCCCTCTAC. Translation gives CASSPDGYNSPLY. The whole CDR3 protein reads CASSPDGYNSPLYF.

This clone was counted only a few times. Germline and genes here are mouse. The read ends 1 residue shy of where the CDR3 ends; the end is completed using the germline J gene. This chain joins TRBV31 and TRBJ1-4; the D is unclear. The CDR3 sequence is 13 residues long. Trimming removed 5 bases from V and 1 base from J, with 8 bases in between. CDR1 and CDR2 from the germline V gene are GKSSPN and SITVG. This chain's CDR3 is CAWGKNSNERLFF. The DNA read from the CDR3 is TGTGCCTGGGGCAAAAATTCCAACGAAAGATTATTT.

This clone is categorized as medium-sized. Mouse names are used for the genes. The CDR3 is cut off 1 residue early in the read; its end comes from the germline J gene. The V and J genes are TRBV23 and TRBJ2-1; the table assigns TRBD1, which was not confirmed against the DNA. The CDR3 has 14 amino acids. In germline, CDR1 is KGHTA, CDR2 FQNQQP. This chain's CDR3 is CSSSPDRGRAEQFF. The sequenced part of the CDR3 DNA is TGCTCCAGCAGTCCCGACAGGGGGCGGGCTGAGCAGTTC.

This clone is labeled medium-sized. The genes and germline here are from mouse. The CDR3 DNA, read in part, is TGTGCAAGCAGCTTACCCGGGACAGGGAACACAGAAGTCTTC. This sequence encodes CASSLPGTGNTEVF. The CDR3 reads in full as CASSLPGTGNTEVFF. This chain connects TRBV16 to TRBJ1-1, with TRBD1 matching 8 bases. The read finishes 1 residue shy of the CDR3 end, and the germline J gene is used to complete it. The V and J ends lost 2 bases and 1 base, in that order; junction bases with no gene match: 3. This CDR3 region has 15 residues. Germline values: CDR1 SGHSA, CDR2 FRNQAP.

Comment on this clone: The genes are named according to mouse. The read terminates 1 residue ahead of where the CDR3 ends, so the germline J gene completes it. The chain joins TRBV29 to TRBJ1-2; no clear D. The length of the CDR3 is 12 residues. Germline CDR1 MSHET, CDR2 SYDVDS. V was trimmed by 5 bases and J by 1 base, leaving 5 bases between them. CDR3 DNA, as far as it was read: TGTGCTAGCAGTCACAGAAACTCCGACTACACC. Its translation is CASSHRNSDYT. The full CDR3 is CASSHRNSDYTF. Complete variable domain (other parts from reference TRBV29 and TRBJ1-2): DMKVTQMPRYLIKRMGENVLLECGQDMSHETMYWYRQDPGLGLQLIYISYDVDSNSEGDIPKGYRVSRKKREHFSLILDSAKTNQTSVYFCASSHRNSDYTFGSGTRLLVI.

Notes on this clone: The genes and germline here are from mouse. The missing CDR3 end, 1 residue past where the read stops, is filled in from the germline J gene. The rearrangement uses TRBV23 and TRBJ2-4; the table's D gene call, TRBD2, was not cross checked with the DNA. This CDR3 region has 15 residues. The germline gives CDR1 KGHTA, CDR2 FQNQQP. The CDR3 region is CSSSQRLGSQNTLYF. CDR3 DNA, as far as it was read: TGCTCCAGCAGTCAAAGACTGGGTAGTCAAAACACCTTGTAC.

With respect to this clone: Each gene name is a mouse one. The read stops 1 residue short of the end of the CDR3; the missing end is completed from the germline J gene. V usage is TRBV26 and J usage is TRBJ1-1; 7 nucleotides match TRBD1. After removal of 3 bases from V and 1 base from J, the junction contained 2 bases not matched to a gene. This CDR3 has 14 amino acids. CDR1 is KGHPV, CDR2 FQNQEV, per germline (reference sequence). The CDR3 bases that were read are TGTGCCAGCAGTCTCGCAGGGGGAAACACAGAAGTCTTC. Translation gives CASSLAGGNTEVF. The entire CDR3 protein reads CASSLAGGNTEVFF.

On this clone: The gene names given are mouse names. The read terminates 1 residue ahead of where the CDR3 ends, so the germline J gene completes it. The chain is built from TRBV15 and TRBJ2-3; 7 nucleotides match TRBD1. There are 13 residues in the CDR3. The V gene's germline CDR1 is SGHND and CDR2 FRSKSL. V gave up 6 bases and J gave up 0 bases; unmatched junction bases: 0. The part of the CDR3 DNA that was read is TGTGCCAGCAGACAGGGGAGTGCAGAAACGCTGTAT. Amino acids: CASRQGSAETLY. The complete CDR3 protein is CASRQGSAETLYF.

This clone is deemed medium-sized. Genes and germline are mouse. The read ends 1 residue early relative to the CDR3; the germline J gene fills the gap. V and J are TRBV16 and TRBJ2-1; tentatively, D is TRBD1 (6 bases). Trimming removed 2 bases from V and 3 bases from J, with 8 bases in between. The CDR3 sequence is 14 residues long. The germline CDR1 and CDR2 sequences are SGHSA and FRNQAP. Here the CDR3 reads CASSLRDIYAEQFF. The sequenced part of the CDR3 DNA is TGTGCAAGCAGCTTAAGGGACATCTATGCTGAGCAGTTC.